The sample holds a few counts of the clone carrying this TCR beta chain. These data come from a study of blood T cells in healthy people across ages. Trimming took off 3 bases at V and 5 bases at J, with 16 bases between the two ends. This CDR3 has 16 residues. Looked up from germline, CDR1 is MNHEY and CDR2 is SVGAGI. The use of a sample-barcoded 5' primer and a J-beta primer mix characterized a second PCR of about 7 to 12 cycles. One entry per CDR3 protein, called by TCRdb with MiXCR from the 5' RACE reads. The sample has 730,000 or so distinct CDR3 sequences, around 43% seen once. The TCR originated in an older man in good health. Sequenced: blood. The genes are TRBV6-5 and TRBJ1-4; no clear D. The DNA for the CDR3 is TGTGCCAGCAGTTATACGAGTGTCAGACCAAATGAAAAACTGTTTTTT. Its protein product is CASSYTSVRPNEKLFF.